This T cell receptor beta chain was identified in a study of early stage breast cancer tumors. Across the study: Of around 15 invasive breast tumors, about a dozen were hormone receptor-positive, HER2-negative. Study-wide findings and caveats: Tumors had roughly 2.3-fold higher T cell density and higher clonality than adjacent normal breast tissue. Blood repertoires resembled normal breast more than tumor.

Concerning this clone: No antigen is known for it.

Germline CDR1 and CDR2: SEHNR and FQNEAQ (reference sequence). The length of the CDR3 is 16 residues. V shed 1 base, J shed 5 bases, and the junction held 8 bases outside the gene matches. Using immunoSEQ multiplex PCR, the repertoire was profiled, and TCRdb retains in-frame clones only, with some absent. This table holds about 31,000 clones, 60% to 80% found once. The clonotype originates from a person aged 30 to 40 with breast cancer. V usage is TRBV7-9 and J usage is TRBJ2-3, with TRBD1 identical over 8 bases. Sequenced material: breast tumor tissue. CDR3 protein: CASSLGRGLGGDTQYF. CDR3 coding DNA: TGTGCCAGCAGCTTAGGCAGGGGGCTCGGCGGAGATACGCAGTATTTT.